Each of the 20 T cell receptor beta chains below was sequenced from the same sample in a study of CD8+CD57+ T cells in acquired aplastic anemia. The template for TCR beta VDJ and CDR3 sequence profiling was genomic DNA. TCRdb called the reads again in MiXCR, with one record for every CDR3 protein. This table has roughly 160,000 distinct CDR3 sequences, 63% appearing once. Input material: sorted CD4+, CD8+, or CD8+CD57+ T cells (not recorded which) from PBMCs. The source of these receptors is a human donor in good health.

Here the CDR3 reads CSVAGTGSTDTQYF. CDR3 DNA: TGCAGCGTTGCCGGGACAGGTAGCACAGATACGCAGTATTTT. The J gene is TRBJ2-3, the V gene TRBV29-1; 8 nucleotides agree with TRBD1. CDR1 is SQVTM and CDR2 is ANQGSEA in the germline V gene. This CDR3 contains 14 residues. V lost 4 bases, J lost 0 bases, and 3 bases stayed unmatched.

The chain uses TRBV7-8 and TRBJ2-1; 8 positions agree with TRBD1. Trimming at V came to 5 bases and at J to 9 bases, leaving 3 bases not matched to a gene. The CDR3 extends over 12 amino acids. CDR1 SGHVS and CDR2 FQNEAQ come from the germline V gene. The CDR3 region has the DNA TGTGCCAGCAGCACCCAGGGGGCTGAGCAGTTCTTC. This translates into CASSTQGAEQFF.

The rearrangement joins TRBV7-8 to TRBJ2-3, with 13 bases aligning to TRBD2. Trimming removed 5 bases from V and 0 bases from J; junction bases left unmatched: 8. Germline V lookup: CDR1 SGHVS, CDR2 FQNEAQ. The CDR3 length is 18 residues. CDR3: CASSPGTSGDISTDTQYF. CDR3 coding DNA: TGTGCCAGCAGCCCAGGGACTAGCGGGGATATTAGCACAGATACGCAGTATTTT.

This chain uses TRBV28 with TRBJ2-5; D is uncertain. There are 16 residues in the CDR3. The germline V gene encodes CDR1 MDHEN and CDR2 SYDVKM. V dropped 5 bases and J dropped 5 bases, with 21 bases sitting between them. CDR3 sequence (DNA): TGTGCCAGCAGTGCCCCCCTGGCAGTAATGTTGGAGACCCAGTACTTC. Amino acid sequence: CASSAPLAVMLETQYF.

In nucleotides, the CDR3 is TGTGCCACCAGTGATTTGGCCCTAGACACAGATACGCAGTATTTT. Its protein is CATSDLALDTDTQYF. The V gene is TRBV24-1, the J gene TRBJ2-3; D is undetermined. The CDR3 runs to 15 residues. Germline lookup yields CDR1 KGHDR and CDR2 SFDVKD. The V end was cut by 0 bases, the J end by 2 bases, with 8 bases between.

With respect to this clonotype: A clone one base away is much larger, so this may be a read error. V and J are TRBV5-5 and TRBJ2-5; D call uncertain. V lost 6 bases and J 1 base, leaving 1 base between the germline ends. CDR1 is SGHKS, CDR2 YYEKEE, per germline (reference sequence). The CDR3 is made up of 10 amino acids. DNA for the CDR3: TGTGCCAGCATCCAAGAGACCCAGTACTTC. Encoded protein: CASIQETQYF.

This chain connects TRBV20-1 to TRBJ2-3, with 10 bases lining up with TRBD2. Trimming at V came to 4 bases and at J to 1 base, leaving 14 bases not matched to a gene. The CDR3 runs to 18 residues. CDR1 is DFQATT, CDR2 SNEGSKA, per germline (reference sequence). The CDR3 loop is CSATLGGGGLARTDTQYF. Here the CDR3 DNA reads TGCAGTGCTACTTTAGGTGGGGGGGGACTAGCGCGCACAGATACGCAGTATTTT.

This rearrangement joins TRBV9 to TRBJ1-1; D gene ambiguous. Germline assignment: CDR1 SGDLS and CDR2 YYNGEE. The CDR3 has 17 residues. The CDR3: CARDTVQVGFMNTEAFF. CDR3 coding DNA: TGTGCTAGAGATACAGTCCAGGTGGGGTTCATGAACACTGAAGCTTTCTTT.

The rearrangement uses TRBV6-1 and TRBJ1-5; possible D gene TRBD1, 6 bases. The CDR3 length is 12 residues. Per germline, CDR1 MNHNS and CDR2 SASEGT. V was cut by 7 bases and J by 2 bases, with 6 bases left in between. The CDR3 DNA reads as TGTGCCAGCACAGGGGGCAATCAGCCCCAGCATTTT. Its translation is CASTGGNQPQHF.

The chain has TRBV10-2 and TRBJ1-2; 8 bases line up with TRBD1. Germline trimming cut 4 bases from V and 2 bases from J; bases unmatched to any gene: 3. This CDR3 contains 14 residues. CDR1 and CDR2 (germline): WSHSY, SAAADI. The CDR3 DNA sequence: TGCGCCAGCAGTGGGCGGACAGGGAACTATGGCTACACCTTC. It translates to CASSGRTGNYGYTF.

This clonotype was counted ten times or more. CDR3: CASSLGSLGRIYEQYF. CDR3 coding DNA: TGTGCCAGCAGCCTAGGGTCTCTGGGCAGAATATACGAGCAGTACTTC. The rearrangement joins TRBV7-9 to TRBJ2-7, with D hard to call. V gave up 5 bases and J gave up 4 bases, with 21 bases separating them. From germline, CDR1 is SEHNR and CDR2 FQNEAQ (reference sequence). The CDR3 sequence is 16 residues long.

This clonotype was seen more than once but under ten times. This sequence joins TRBV5-6 and TRBJ2-7; the D is unclear. Trimming stripped 3 bases from V and 2 bases from J, with 6 bases between. Germline assignment: CDR1 SGHDT and CDR2 YYEEEE. This CDR3 contains 12 residues. The CDR3 nucleotides read TGTGCCAGCAGCTATGAGACCTACGAGCAGTACTTC. Translated, it gives CASSYETYEQYF.

The rearrangement links TRBV10-3 to TRBJ2-2; perhaps TRBD1 as D (6 bases). With 5 bases removed from V and 4 bases from J, the gap between germline ends came to 11 bases. This CDR3 has 14 amino acids. The germline V gene has CDR1 ENHRY and CDR2 SYGVKD. The CDR3 spells CAISKQGGTGELFF. In nucleotides, the CDR3 is TGTGCCATCAGTAAACAGGGTGGCACCGGGGAGCTGTTTTTT.

This clonotype was observed a few times. The J gene is TRBJ2-3, the V gene TRBV6-4; no definite D call. Trimming took off 0 bases at V and 0 bases at J, with 4 bases between the two ends. CDR1 is MRHNA and CDR2 is SNTAGT in the germline V gene. CDR3 length: 14 residues. CDR3 protein: CASSDSGSTDTQYF. In DNA form, the CDR3 reads TGTGCCAGCAGTGACTCGGGCAGCACAGATACGCAGTATTTT.

Remarks on this clonotype: The junction departs from germline at one end; a sequencing error may be responsible. The chain employs TRBV15 and TRBJ2-6; 8 positions match TRBD1. The CDR3 extends over 17 amino acids. CDR1 is LNHNV, CDR2 YYDKDF, per germline (reference sequence). CDR3 DNA: TGTGCCAGCACCCGGGACAGGTTACTCTCTGGGGCCAGCGTCCTGACTTTC. It codes for CASTRDRLLSGASVLTF.

This clonotype occurred once. Here the CDR3 reads CASSWTDVGQPQHF. CDR3 nucleotide sequence: TGTGCCAGCAGCTGGACAGACGTTGGGCAGCCCCAGCATTTT. This chain connects TRBV12-3 or TRBV12-4 to TRBJ1-5; D may be TRBD1 (6 bases). Trimming cost V 6 bases and J 7 bases, with 16 bases left between them. The CDR3 covers 14 residues.

The rearrangement uses TRBV5-1 and TRBJ2-7, with a possible D match to TRBD2 (5 bases). Germline CDR1 SGHRS, CDR2 YFSETQ. V was cut by 3 bases and J by 3 bases, with 10 bases left in between. The CDR3 totals 13 residues. For the CDR3, the DNA is TGCGCCAGCAGCTCCGGACTTCTCTACGAGCAGTACTTC. This sequence encodes CASSSGLLYEQYF.

This chain links TRBV7-2 with TRBJ1-2; D perhaps matches TRBD1 (6 bases). The CDR3 is 14 amino acids. The germline V gene encodes CDR1 SGHTA and CDR2 FQGNSA. The CDR3 here is CTSSRGGTGIGYTF. DNA of the CDR3: TGTACTAGCTCCAGAGGGGGAACGGGGATCGGCTACACCTTC.

Of note for this clonotype: Since a much larger clone is just one base distant, this may be a read error. The chain has TRBV29-1 and TRBJ2-4; 7 bases line up with TRBD1. The CDR3 has 12 residues. J was trimmed by 9 bases and V by 4 bases; bases with no gene match: 6. Per the germline V gene, CDR1 is SQVTM and CDR2 is ANQGSEA. In nucleotides, the CDR3 is TGCAGCGTTGGCACAGGGGCGGCCATTCAGTACTTC. The encoded protein is CSVGTGAAIQYF. Full variable domain (missing parts from reference TRBV29-1 and TRBJ2-4): SAVISQKPSRDICQRGTSLTIQCQVDSQVTMMFWYRQQPGQSLTLIATANQGSEATYESGFVIDKFPISRPNLTFSTLTVSNMSPEDSSIYLCSVGTGAAIQYFGAGTRLSVL.

The genes are TRBV20-1 and TRBJ1-1; no clear D gene. The CDR3 has 11 amino acids. V lost 3 bases and J lost 10, with 12 bases in between. Germline-derived CDR1 and CDR2 are DFQATT and SNEGSKA (reference sequence). Written as DNA, the CDR3 is TGCAGTGCTAGGCAGAGCTCCGTAGCTTTCTTT. This codes for CSARQSSVAFF.